The 21 T cell receptor beta chains below all came from one sample that was sequenced in a study of blood T cell repertoires in COVID-19. This table comes from immunoSEQ multiplex PCR, and its TCRdb copy is limited to in-frame clones, with some not included. The data contain almost 200,000 clones, around 85% of them singletons. The sequenced material came from peripheral blood. The receptors were gathered from a man aged 55 to 70 with COVID-19, enrolled during active disease.

This clone occurred a few times. The chain joins TRBV3-1 (or the pseudogene TRBV3-2) to TRBJ1-4; D is unclear. Trimming removed 0 bases from V and 2 bases from J, with 7 bases in between. This CDR3 contains 15 residues. Per germline, CDR1 LGHDT and CDR2 YNNKEL (reference sequence). The CDR3 nucleotides are TGTGCCAGCAGCCAAGATATGGGCACTAATGAAAAACTGTTTTTT. Translated: CASSQDMGTNEKLFF.

This clone was recorded a few times. The chain links TRBV25-1 to TRBJ1-4; 8 bases match TRBD1. Germline-derived CDR1 and CDR2 are MGHDK and SYGVNS. The CDR3 totals 17 residues. Germline trimming cut 0 bases from V and 3 bases from J; bases unmatched to any gene: 6. CDR3 in DNA: TGTGCCAGCAGTGAATATTCGACAGGGGCCCCTAATGAAAAACTGTTTTTT. Protein sequence: CASSEYSTGAPNEKLFF.

The V call is TRBV6-5, the J call TRBJ1-6, with D possibly matching TRBD1 (5 bases). V lost 2 bases, J lost 6 bases, and 11 bases lay in between. The CDR3 length is 15 residues. Looked up from germline, CDR1 is MNHEY and CDR2 is SVGAGI. CDR3 residues: CASSYTGSLNSPLHF. The CDR3 DNA reads TGTGCCAGCAGTTACACAGGATCCCTTAATTCACCCCTCCACTTT.

This chain joins TRBV19 and TRBJ1-5; unclear D gene. The CDR3 spans 14 residues. Looked up from germline, CDR1 is LNHDA and CDR2 is SQIVND (reference sequence). The V gene lost 6 bases and the J gene lost 2 bases, with 11 bases spanning the gap. The CDR3 DNA sequence: TGTGCCAGTAGACCACCCGGGGGCAATCAGCCCCAGCATTTT. Its translation is CASRPPGGNQPQHF.

This chain uses TRBV10-3 with TRBJ1-6; the D gene is possibly TRBD1 (6 bases). V was trimmed by 8 bases and J by 5 bases, leaving 16 bases between them. The CDR3 runs 15 residues. In germline, CDR1 is ENHRY, CDR2 SYGVKD. DNA for the CDR3: TGTGCCATCCGGGCGGGGGGGCAGGATAATTCACCCCTCCACTTT. It translates to CAIRAGGQDNSPLHF.

The rearrangement links TRBV5-8 to TRBJ1-1; maybe TRBD1 (5 bases). This CDR3 is 17 amino acids long. Germline values: CDR1 SGHTS, CDR2 YDEGEE. V lost 0 bases to trimming and J lost 0 bases, with 15 bases between them. CDR3 region: CASSLEQGTSLNTEAFF. The CDR3 bases are TGTGCCAGCAGCTTGGAGCAGGGAACATCCCTGAACACTGAAGCTTTCTTT. The full variable domain, rest sourced from reference TRBV5-8 and TRBJ1-1, is EAGVTQSPTHLIKTRGQQATLRCSPISGHTSVYWYQQALGLGLQFLLWYDEGEERNRGNFPPRFSGRQFPNYSSELNVNALELEDSALYLCASSLEQGTSLNTEAFFGQGTRLTVV.

In nucleotides, the CDR3 is TGTGCCAGCAGGAGTGGCCGGGAGAGCAATCAGCCCCAGCATTTT. As protein: CASRSGRESNQPQHF. V gene TRBV2 combines with J gene TRBJ1-5, with D unclear. Germline lookup yields CDR1 SNHLY and CDR2 FYNNEI. The CDR3 consists of 15 residues. V was trimmed by 6 bases and J by 1 base, leaving 13 bases between them.

The chain carries TRBV5-4 and TRBJ2-1; a weak D match, TRBD2 (5 bases). The germline V gene encodes CDR1 SGHNT and CDR2 YYREEE (reference sequence). The CDR3 sequence is 16 residues long. Trimming pared 4 bases from V and 5 bases from J, leaving 19 bases between. The CDR3 loop is CASSPTWGGSNNEQFF. The CDR3 DNA follows: TGTGCCAGCAGCCCGACTTGGGGTGGGAGCAACAATGAGCAGTTCTTC.

The CDR3: CASRVPPGQRRNYGYTF. The CDR3 DNA reads as TGTGCCAGCAGAGTACCTCCCGGGCAGCGGCGGAACTATGGCTACACCTTC. The rearrangement links TRBV28 to TRBJ1-2; D unresolved. This CDR3 comprises 17 residues. V shed 6 bases and J shed 2 bases, with 22 bases lying between them. Germline V gene sequence: CDR1 MDHEN, CDR2 SYDVKM.

The chain employs TRBV7-2 and TRBJ1-1, with D possibly TRBD1 on 5 matching bases. Per the germline V gene, CDR1 is SGHTA and CDR2 is FQGNSA. Trimming shortened V by 1 base and J by 1 base, and 13 bases separated the two germline ends. This CDR3 has 16 amino acids. As DNA, the CDR3 is TGTGCCAGCAGCTTAGGACAGACAATAGGGAACACTGAAGCTTTCTTT. Translating gives CASSLGQTIGNTEAFF.

This sequence joins TRBV5-4 and TRBJ2-1; TRBD1 aligns across 9 bases. The ends lost 3 bases at V and 4 bases at J; junction bases unmatched: 5. Germline CDR1 SGHNT, CDR2 YYREEE (reference sequence). The CDR3 extends over 15 amino acids. CDR3 residues: CASSSQGARYNEQFF. Here the CDR3 DNA reads TGTGCCAGCAGCTCACAGGGGGCGCGGTACAATGAGCAGTTCTTC. The complete variable domain, with remaining parts taken from reference TRBV5-4 and TRBJ2-1, reads ETGVTQSPTHLIKTRGQQVTLRCSSQSGHNTVSWYQQALGQGPQFIFQYYREEENGRGNFPPRFSGLQFPNYSSELNVNALELDDSALYLCASSSQGARYNEQFFGPGTRLTVL.

The chain joins TRBV7-9 to TRBJ1-5; 7 bases agree with TRBD1. Germline CDR1 is SEHNR and CDR2 is FQNEAQ (reference sequence). V lost 5 bases to trimming and J lost 5 bases; unmatched junction nucleotides: 6. The CDR3 is 14 residues long. The DNA for the CDR3 is TGTGCCAGCAGCCCGACAGGGATCTATCAGCCCCAGCATTTT. Encoded protein: CASSPTGIYQPQHF.

This clone was detected ten times or more. The chain recombines TRBV6-2 or TRBV6-3 with TRBJ2-1; 9 bases fit TRBD2. In germline, CDR1 is MNHEY, CDR2 SVGEGT. CDR3 length: 13 residues. V lost 6 bases and J lost 6; bases outside the gene matches: 3. The CDR3 here is CASSPTSGNEQFF. The CDR3 coding sequence is TGTGCCAGCAGCCCGACTAGCGGCAATGAGCAGTTCTTC.

V gene TRBV2 combines with J gene TRBJ1-1; no firm D call. CDR3 length: 14 amino acids. Germline lookup yields CDR1 SNHLY and CDR2 FYNNEI. V gave up 4 bases and J gave up 3 bases, with 12 bases separating them. DNA of the CDR3: TGTGCCAGCAGTGTGGCCAGGCCATACACTGAAGCTTTCTTT. It translates to CASSVARPYTEAFF.

This chain uses TRBV28 with TRBJ2-5, with TRBD2 identical over 11 bases. Looked up from germline, CDR1 is MDHEN and CDR2 is SYDVKM. Unmatched junction bases numbered 5, after V lost 6 bases and J lost 2 bases. The CDR3 length is 15 residues. The CDR3 is CASRNLAGGQETQYF. The CDR3 DNA reads as TGTGCCAGCAGAAACCTAGCGGGAGGACAAGAGACCCAGTACTTC.

The chain recombines TRBV7-2 with TRBJ2-5; D is possibly TRBD1 (5 bases). The CDR3 contains 14 residues. Trimming pared 4 bases from V and 5 bases from J, leaving 14 bases between. Germline V gene lookup returns CDR1 SGHTA and CDR2 FQGNSA. CDR3 DNA sequence: TGTGCCAGCAGCTCCCGCAGGGTCGGCGAGACCCAGTACTTC. Protein: CASSSRRVGETQYF.

This chain links TRBV24-1 with TRBJ1-2; 9 bases agree with TRBD1. CDR3 length: 16 amino acids. Germline CDR1 reads KGHDR; CDR2 reads SFDVKD. After removal of 2 bases from V and 8 bases from J, the junction contained 11 bases not matched to a gene. CDR3 DNA sequence: TGTGCCACCAGTGATTCCCGAACAGGGGGCGCCGAGGGCTACACCTTC. It specifies CATSDSRTGGAEGYTF.

This rearrangement joins TRBV6-2 or TRBV6-3 to TRBJ1-1; D remains ambiguous. Germline V gives CDR1 MNHEY, CDR2 SVGEGT. V shed 6 bases and J shed 7 bases, with 9 bases lying between them. The CDR3 spans 11 residues. CDR3 coding DNA: TGTGCCAGCAGCGACCGGGGTGAAGCTTTCTTT. Amino acid sequence: CASSDRGEAFF.

This clone was seen more than once but under ten times. This chain links TRBV6-1 with TRBJ1-1; D is uncertain. Trimming stripped 2 bases from V and 5 bases from J, with 12 bases between. Germline V gives CDR1 MNHNS, CDR2 SASEGT. The CDR3 loop spans 14 amino acids. DNA of the CDR3: TGTGCCAGCAGTGAAATCGGGAGTGGAACTGAAGCTTTCTTT. It is translated as CASSEIGSGTEAFF.

The CDR3 reads CASSYSRVVAGELFF. CDR3 in DNA: TGTGCCAGCAGTTACTCGAGAGTGGTGGCCGGGGAGCTGTTTTTT. This chain joins TRBV6-5 and TRBJ2-2; D ambiguous. This CDR3 region has 15 residues. V lost 0 bases to trimming and J lost 6 bases, with 11 bases between them. CDR1 is MNHEY and CDR2 is SVGAGI in the germline V gene.

The chain joins TRBV28 to TRBJ2-1; 10 nucleotides match TRBD2. The germline CDR1 and CDR2 sequences are MDHEN and SYDVKM. This CDR3 comprises 16 residues. J lost 2 bases, V lost 6 bases, and 7 bases had no gene match. The CDR3 nucleotides are TGTGCCAGCAGGAGCACTAGCGGGGCCACCTACAATGAGCAGTTCTTC. Translation: CASRSTSGATYNEQFF.